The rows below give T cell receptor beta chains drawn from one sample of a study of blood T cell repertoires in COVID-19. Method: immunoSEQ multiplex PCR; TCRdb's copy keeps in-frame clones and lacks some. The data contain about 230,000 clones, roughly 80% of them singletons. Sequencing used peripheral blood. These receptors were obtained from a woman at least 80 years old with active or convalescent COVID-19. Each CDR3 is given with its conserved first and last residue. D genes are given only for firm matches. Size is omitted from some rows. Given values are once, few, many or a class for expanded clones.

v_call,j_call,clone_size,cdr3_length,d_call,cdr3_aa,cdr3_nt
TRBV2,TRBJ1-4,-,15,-,CASSEAGGGMRKLFF,TGTGCCAGCAGTGAAGCGGGGGGTGGAATGCGAAAACTGTTTTTT
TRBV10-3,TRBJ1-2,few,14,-,CAISDYSPGEGYTF,TGTGCCATCAGTGACTACAGTCCAGGGGAGGGCTACACCTTC
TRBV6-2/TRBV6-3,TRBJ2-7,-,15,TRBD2,CASSFSGRFLYEQYF,TGTGCCAGCAGCTTTAGCGGGAGGTTCCTCTACGAGCAGTACTTC
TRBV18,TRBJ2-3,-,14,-,CASSPLAEPDTQYF,TGTGCCAGCTCACCACTCGCGGAACCAGATACGCAGTATTTT
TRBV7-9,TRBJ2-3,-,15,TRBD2,CASMVGGSGTDTQYF,TGTGCCAGCATGGTAGGCGGGAGTGGAACAGATACGCAGTATTTT
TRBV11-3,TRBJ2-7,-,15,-,CASSLGGSSSYEQYF,TGTGCCAGCAGCTTAGGAGGGTCGTCCTCCTACGAGCAGTACTTC
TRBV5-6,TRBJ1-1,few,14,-,CASSLVRLNTEAFF,TGTGCCAGCAGCTTGGTGAGATTGAACACTGAAGCTTTCTTT
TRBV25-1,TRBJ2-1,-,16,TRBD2,CASSATSGGSYNEQFF,TGTGCCAGCAGTGCGACTAGCGGGGGTTCCTACAATGAGCAGTTCTTC
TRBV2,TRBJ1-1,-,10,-,CASRLVEAFF,TGTGCCAGCAGACTGGTTGAAGCTTTCTTT
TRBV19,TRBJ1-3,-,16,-,CATSRESGVSGNTIYF,TGTGCCACAAGTCGAGAGTCGGGAGTCTCTGGAAACACCATATATTTT
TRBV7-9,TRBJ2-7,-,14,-,CASSFSISSYEQYF,TGTGCCAGCAGCTTTTCCATTAGCTCCTACGAGCAGTACTTC
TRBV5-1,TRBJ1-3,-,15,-,CASSVGPTSGNTIYF,TGCGCCAGCAGCGTGGGACCGACTTCTGGAAACACCATATATTTT
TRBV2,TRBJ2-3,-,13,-,CASSGEYTDTQYF,TGTGCCAGCAGTGGCGAGTACACAGATACGCAGTATTTT
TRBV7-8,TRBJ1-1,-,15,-,CASSPSGGSNTEAFF,TGTGCCAGCAGCCCTAGCGGGGGATCGAACACTGAAGCTTTCTTT
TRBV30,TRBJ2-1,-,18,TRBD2,CAWSGGLAGVISYNEQFF,TGTGCCTGGAGTGGGGGACTAGCGGGAGTGATCTCCTACAATGAGCAGTTCTTC
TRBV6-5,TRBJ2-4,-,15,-,CASSYSPGAKNIQYF,TGTGCCAGCAGTTATAGTCCCGGAGCCAAAAACATTCAGTACTTC
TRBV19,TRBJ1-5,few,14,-,CASSSSQGREPQHF,TGTGCCAGTAGTAGTAGTCAGGGGAGGGAGCCCCAGCATTTT
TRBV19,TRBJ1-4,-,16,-,CASSIVAGYGNEKLFF,TGTGCCAGTAGTATAGTAGCGGGCTACGGTAATGAAAAACTGTTTTTT
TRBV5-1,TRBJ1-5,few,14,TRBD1,CASSSGTGKGPQHF,TGCGCCAGCAGCTCCGGGACAGGCAAGGGGCCCCAGCATTTT
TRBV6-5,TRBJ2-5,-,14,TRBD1,CASSVQGADETQYF,TGTGCCAGCAGCGTCCAGGGGGCTGATGAGACCCAGTACTTC
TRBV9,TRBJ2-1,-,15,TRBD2,CASTGTSGFYNEQFF,TGTGCCTCCACCGGGACTAGCGGATTCTACAATGAGCAGTTCTTC
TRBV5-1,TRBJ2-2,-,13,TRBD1,CASGDSPPGELFF,TGCGCCAGTGGGGACAGCCCCCCCGGGGAGCTGTTTTTT
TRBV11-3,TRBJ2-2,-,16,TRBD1,CASTSGGAGATGELFF,TGTGCCAGCACCTCAGGGGGCGCGGGTGCCACCGGGGAGCTGTTTTTT
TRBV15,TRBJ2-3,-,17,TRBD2,CATSPRTSGIRADTQYF,TGTGCCACCAGCCCCCGGACTAGCGGGATTCGTGCAGATACGCAGTATTTT
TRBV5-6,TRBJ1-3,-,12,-,CASSHTGNTIYF,TGTGCCAGCAGCCATACAGGAAACACCATATATTTT
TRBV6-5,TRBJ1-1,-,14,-,CASSYSIFSSQAFF,TGTGCCAGCAGTTACTCGATTTTTAGCTCCCAAGCTTTCTTT
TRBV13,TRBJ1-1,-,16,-,CASSLDSGRVGAEAFF,TGTGCCAGCAGCTTAGATTCCGGCAGGGTGGGCGCTGAAGCTTTCTTT
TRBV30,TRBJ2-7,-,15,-,CAWSVRGKVAYEQYF,TGTGCCTGGAGTGTCAGAGGAAAGGTGGCCTACGAGCAGTACTTC
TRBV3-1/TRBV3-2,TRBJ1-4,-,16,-,CASSQATGYIGEKLFF,TGTGCCAGCAGCCAAGCGACAGGTTATATAGGTGAAAAACTGTTTTTT
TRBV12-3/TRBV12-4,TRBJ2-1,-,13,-,CASTLRTVNEQFF,TGTGCCAGCACCCTGAGGACAGTCAATGAGCAGTTCTTC
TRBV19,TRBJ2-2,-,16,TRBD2,CASSRIAGGPSGELFF,TGTGCCAGTAGTCGTATAGCGGGAGGGCCGTCCGGGGAGCTGTTTTTT
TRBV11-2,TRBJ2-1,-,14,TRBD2,CASNMGGDYNEQFF,TGTGCCAGCAACATGGGGGGGGACTACAATGAGCAGTTCTTC
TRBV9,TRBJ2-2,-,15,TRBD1,CASRADRGDTGELFF,TGTGCCAGCAGGGCCGACAGGGGGGACACCGGGGAGCTGTTTTTT
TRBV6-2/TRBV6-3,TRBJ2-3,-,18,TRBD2,CASSIGLAGGLRTDTQYF,TGTGCCAGCAGTATTGGACTAGCGGGAGGGCTCCGCACAGATACGCAGTATTTT
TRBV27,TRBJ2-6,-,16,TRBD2,CASSLSGVSGANVLTF,TGTGCCAGCAGTTTAAGCGGGGTATCTGGGGCCAACGTCCTGACTTTC
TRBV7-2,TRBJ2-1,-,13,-,CASSATRGDYLFF,TGTGCCAGCAGCGCAACGAGGGGGGACTATCTGTTCTTC
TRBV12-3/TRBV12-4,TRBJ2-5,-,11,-,CASRAAETQYF,TGTGCCAGCAGAGCCGCGGAGACCCAGTACTTC
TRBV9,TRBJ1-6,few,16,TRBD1,CASSVGYGTGNSPLHF,TGTGCCAGCAGCGTAGGCTATGGGACAGGGAATTCACCCCTCCACTTT
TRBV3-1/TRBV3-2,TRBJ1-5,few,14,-,CASSHAESNQPQHF,TGTGCCAGCAGCCACGCTGAGAGCAATCAGCCCCAGCATTTT
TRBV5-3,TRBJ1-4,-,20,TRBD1,CARSPMAGTGNPRINEKLFF,TGTGCCAGAAGCCCAATGGCCGGGACAGGGAACCCCCGAATCAATGAAAAACTGTTTTTT
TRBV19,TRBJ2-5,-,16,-,CASSIGRGPDQETQYF,TGTGCCAGTAGTATAGGGCGAGGGCCAGACCAAGAGACCCAGTACTTC
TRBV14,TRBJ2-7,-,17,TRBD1,CASSQETRGTGMFEQYF,TGTGCCAGCAGCCAAGAGACCCGGGGGACAGGGATGTTCGAGCAGTACTTC
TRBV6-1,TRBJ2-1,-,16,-,CASSEAGGVKYNEQFF,TGTGCCAGCAGTGAAGCAGGCGGGGTAAAATACAATGAGCAGTTCTTC
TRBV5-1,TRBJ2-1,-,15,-,CASSLAASTYNEQFF,TGCGCCAGCAGCTTGGCAGCGTCTACCTACAATGAGCAGTTCTTC
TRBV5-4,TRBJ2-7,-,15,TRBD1,CASTDRTGSSYEQYF,TGTGCCAGCACCGACAGGACAGGGAGCTCCTACGAGCAGTACTTC